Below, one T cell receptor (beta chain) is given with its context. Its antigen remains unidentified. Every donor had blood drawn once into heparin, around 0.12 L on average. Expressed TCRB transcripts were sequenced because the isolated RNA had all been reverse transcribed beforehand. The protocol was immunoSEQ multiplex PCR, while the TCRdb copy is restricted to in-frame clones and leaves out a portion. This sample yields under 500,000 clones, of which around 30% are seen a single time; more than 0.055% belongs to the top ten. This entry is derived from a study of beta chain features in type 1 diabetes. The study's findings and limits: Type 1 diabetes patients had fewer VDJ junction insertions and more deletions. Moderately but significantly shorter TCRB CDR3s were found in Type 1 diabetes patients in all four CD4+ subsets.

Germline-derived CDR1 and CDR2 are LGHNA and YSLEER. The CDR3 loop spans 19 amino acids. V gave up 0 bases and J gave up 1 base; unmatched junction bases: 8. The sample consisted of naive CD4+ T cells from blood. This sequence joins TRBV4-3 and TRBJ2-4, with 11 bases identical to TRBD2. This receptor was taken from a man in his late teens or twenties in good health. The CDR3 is CASSQDPVAGGVAKNIQYF. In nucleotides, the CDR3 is TGCGCCAGCAGCCAAGATCCAGTAGCGGGAGGGGTTGCCAAAAACATTCAGTACTTC.